A selection of T cell receptor beta chains follows, all from one sample in a study of human T cells and chemical hapten exposure. Each CDR3 protein gets one entry after TCRdb re-called the RACE reads with MiXCR. The data hold about 300,000 distinct CDR3 sequences, with 5% to 6.5% observed a single time. Sequenced here: whole blood, sampled in connection with sensitization to the hapten diphenylcyclopropenone (DPC). The receptors stem from a young woman with alopecia areata. Some clones in this sample may be carry-over from other donors' samples. Both conserved end residues are part of each CDR3. Fields, in order: J gene, clone size, V gene, CDR3 protein. Size values are once, few and many counts, or a class for expanded clones, and some rows have none.

TRBJ1-5 | many | TRBV4-1 | CASSQGHIDSNQPQHF
TRBJ1-1 | many | TRBV7-9 | CASSPRTALNTEAFF
TRBJ2-2 | many | TRBV5-1 | CASSLAPGLAGGVSTGELFF
TRBJ2-1 | many | TRBV5-1 | CASSSAGGPIDEQFF
TRBJ2-2 | few | TRBV20-1 | CSARGSANTGELFF
TRBJ2-2 | . | TRBV25-1 | CASKGGVNTGELFF
TRBJ2-3 | few | TRBV7-9 | CASRGTSGGYTDTQYF
TRBJ2-1 | many | TRBV12-3/TRBV12-4 | CASSLREGDEQFF
TRBJ2-2 | . | TRBV24-1 | CATSDGTGNTGELFF
TRBJ2-5 | . | TRBV10-3 | CAISLSGASQETQYF
TRBJ2-5 | many | TRBV5-6 | CASSKPQETQYF
TRBJ2-1 | . | TRBV27 | CASQETGTNNEQFF
TRBJ2-1 | many | TRBV19 | CASSIAVAGGGEQFF
TRBJ2-3 | . | TRBV18 | CASSPRDRVKDTQYF
TRBJ2-3 | . | TRBV20-1 | CSALARADTQYF
TRBJ2-1 | few | TRBV5-1 | CASSLEDYRDEQFF
TRBJ1-1 | few | TRBV3-1 | CASSPQRSLMNTEAFF
TRBJ1-6 | few | TRBV20-1 | CSVRQGISSYNSPLHF
TRBJ1-5 | . | TRBV6-2/TRBV6-3 | CASSYSSANQPQHF
TRBJ1-2 | many | TRBV12-3/TRBV12-4 | CASSRPGQGANGYTF
TRBJ1-1 | many | TRBV25-1 | CASSDGGAITEAFF
TRBJ2-7 | . | TRBV5-4 | CASSGGLESSEQYF
TRBJ2-3 | many | TRBV6-2/TRBV6-3 | CASETSGSLTDTQYF
TRBJ1-6 | few | TRBV12-3/TRBV12-4 | CASSWTMGSPLHF
TRBJ1-2 | few | TRBV19 | CASASLGVGYTF
TRBJ2-7 | . | TRBV21-1 | CAKPRGLLTEQYF
TRBJ2-4 | . | TRBV3-1 | CASSQGTPGGKNIQYF
TRBJ2-5 | . | TRBV15 | CATSRFYGGAEETQYF
TRBJ2-3 | many | TRBV29-1 | CSVETGGSTDTQYF
TRBJ1-4 | . | TRBV4-2 | CASSGSQGATNEKLFF
TRBJ2-7 | . | TRBV27 | CASSLFPYEQYF
TRBJ2-3 | . | TRBV5-1 | CASSGGGTADTQYF
TRBJ2-3 | . | TRBV3-1 | CASSHTGDRIFTDTQYF
TRBJ1-2 | few | TRBV6-5 | CASSRPTNGGDGYTF
TRBJ2-3 | few | TRBV5-1 | CASSLAPTGRTDTQYF
TRBJ2-5 | . | TRBV6-2/TRBV6-3 | CASSYSSETQYF
TRBJ1-1 | . | TRBV5-6 | CASSFWGLAEAFF
TRBJ2-2 | . | TRBV5-5 | CASSFGLAGALPNTGELFF
TRBJ1-5 | many | TRBV5-1 | CASSEQNSNQPQHF
TRBJ2-1 | many | TRBV4-2 | CASSPTSGGVNEQFF
TRBJ2-7 | many | TRBV4-1 | CASSQEGGYGGYEQYF
TRBJ2-2 | many | TRBV7-8 | CASSSSSIGENTGELFF
TRBJ2-3 | . | TRBV6-2/TRBV6-3 | CASSHSSDTQYF
TRBJ1-1 | few | TRBV4-1 | CASSQGVGVNTEAFF
TRBJ2-5 | few | TRBV3-1 | CASSQDFGQLQETQYF
TRBJ2-1 | many | TRBV20-1 | CSARRQINEQFF
TRBJ2-1 | few | TRBV6-5 | CASRETSGGAVGQFF
TRBJ1-1 | . | TRBV7-9 | CASSPGTIRNTEAFF
TRBJ2-5 | few | TRBV6-5 | CASSWGLQETQYF
TRBJ1-4 | many | TRBV20-1 | CSAPDGERGKLFF
TRBJ1-2 | . | TRBV4-2 | CASSPLGGEGYGYTF
TRBJ1-1 | many | TRBV4-3 | CASSQTADTNTEAFF
TRBJ2-7 | few | TRBV20-1 | CSAPGTYEQYF
TRBJ1-1 | . | TRBV7-2 | CASSLVTYTEAFF
TRBJ2-5 | few | TRBV9 | CASSVETSKETQYF
TRBJ2-7 | many | TRBV10-3 | CAIRGDGGSPEQYF
TRBJ2-6 | few | TRBV28 | CASSRPGQGGSGANVLTF
TRBJ2-3 | few | TRBV3-1 | CASSQRLAGTDTQYF
TRBJ2-2 | many | TRBV14 | CASSQDLGKELFF
TRBJ1-2 | many | TRBV5-1 | CASSPDSYGYTF